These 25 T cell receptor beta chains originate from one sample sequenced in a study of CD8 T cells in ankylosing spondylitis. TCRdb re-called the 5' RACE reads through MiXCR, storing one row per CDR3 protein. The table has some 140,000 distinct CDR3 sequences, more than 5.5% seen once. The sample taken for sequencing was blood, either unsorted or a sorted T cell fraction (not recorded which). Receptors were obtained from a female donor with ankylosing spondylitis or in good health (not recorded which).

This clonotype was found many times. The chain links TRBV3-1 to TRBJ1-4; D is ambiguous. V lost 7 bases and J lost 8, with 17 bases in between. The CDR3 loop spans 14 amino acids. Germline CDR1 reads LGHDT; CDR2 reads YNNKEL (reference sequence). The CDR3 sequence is CASTSTVGREKLFF. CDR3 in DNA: TGTGCCAGCACCTCGACGGTTGGAAGAGAAAAACTGTTTTTT.

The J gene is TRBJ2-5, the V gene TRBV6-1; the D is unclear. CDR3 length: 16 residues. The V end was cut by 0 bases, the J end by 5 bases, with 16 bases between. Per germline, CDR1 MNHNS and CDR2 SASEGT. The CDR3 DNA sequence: TGTGCCAGCAGTGAAGCGACCCCCGCACTCGGGGAGACCCAGTACTTC. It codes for CASSEATPALGETQYF.

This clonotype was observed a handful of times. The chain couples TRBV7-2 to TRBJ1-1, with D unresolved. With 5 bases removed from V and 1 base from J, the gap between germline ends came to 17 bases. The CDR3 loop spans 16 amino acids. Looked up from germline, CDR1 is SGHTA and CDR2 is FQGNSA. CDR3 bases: TGTGCCAGCAGCCCGCGGACCAATACGCGGAACACTGAAGCTTTCTTT. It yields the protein CASSPRTNTRNTEAFF.

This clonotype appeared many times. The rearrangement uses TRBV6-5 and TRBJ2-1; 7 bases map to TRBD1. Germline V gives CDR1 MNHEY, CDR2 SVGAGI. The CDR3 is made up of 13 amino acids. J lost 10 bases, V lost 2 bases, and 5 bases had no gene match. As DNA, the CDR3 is TGTGCCAGCAGTTACCCCAGGGGGTCCGAGCAGTTCTTC. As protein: CASSYPRGSEQFF.

This CDR3 is CSALAEQSISGNTIYF. CDR3 DNA: TGCAGTGCCCTGGCGGAACAGTCGATCTCTGGAAACACCATATATTTT. The chain recombines TRBV20-1 with TRBJ1-3; no firm D call. The CDR3 sequence is 16 residues long. The V gene's germline CDR1 is DFQATT and CDR2 SNEGSKA (reference sequence). Trimming took off 6 bases at V and 0 bases at J, with 18 bases between the two ends.

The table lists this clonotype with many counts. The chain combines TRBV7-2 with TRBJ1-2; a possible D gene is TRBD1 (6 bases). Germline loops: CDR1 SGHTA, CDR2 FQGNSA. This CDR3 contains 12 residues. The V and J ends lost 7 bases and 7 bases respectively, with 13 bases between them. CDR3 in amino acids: CASTTGFSGYTF. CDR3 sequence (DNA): TGTGCCAGCACCACAGGGTTCTCTGGCTACACCTTC.

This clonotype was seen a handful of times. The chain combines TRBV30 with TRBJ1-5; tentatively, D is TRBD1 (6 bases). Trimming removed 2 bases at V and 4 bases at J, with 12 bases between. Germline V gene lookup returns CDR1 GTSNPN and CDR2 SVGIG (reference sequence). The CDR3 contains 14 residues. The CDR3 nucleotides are TGTGCCTGGAGTAATGAGCAGGGGAATCAGCCCCAGCATTTT. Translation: CAWSNEQGNQPQHF.

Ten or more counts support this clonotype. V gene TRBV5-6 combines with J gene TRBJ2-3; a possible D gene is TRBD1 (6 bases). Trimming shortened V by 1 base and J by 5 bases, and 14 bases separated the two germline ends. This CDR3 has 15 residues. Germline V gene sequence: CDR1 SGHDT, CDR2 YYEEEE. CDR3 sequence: CASSLKRGGRDTQYF. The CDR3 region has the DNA TGTGCCAGCAGCTTGAAAAGAGGGGGAAGAGATACGCAGTATTTT.

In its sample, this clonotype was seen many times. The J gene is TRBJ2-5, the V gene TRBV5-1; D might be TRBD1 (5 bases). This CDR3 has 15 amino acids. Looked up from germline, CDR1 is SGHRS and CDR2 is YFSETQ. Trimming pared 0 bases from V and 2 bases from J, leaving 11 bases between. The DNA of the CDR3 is TGCGCCAGCAGCTTGGGGTCGTCAGGGCAAGAGACCCAGTACTTC. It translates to CASSLGSSGQETQYF. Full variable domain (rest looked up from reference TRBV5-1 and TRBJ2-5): KAGVTQTPRYLIKTRGQQVTLSCSPISGHRSVSWYQQTPGQGLQFLFEYFSETQRNKGNFPGRFSGRQFSNSRSEMNVSTLELGDSALYLCASSLGSSGQETQYFGPGTRLLVL.

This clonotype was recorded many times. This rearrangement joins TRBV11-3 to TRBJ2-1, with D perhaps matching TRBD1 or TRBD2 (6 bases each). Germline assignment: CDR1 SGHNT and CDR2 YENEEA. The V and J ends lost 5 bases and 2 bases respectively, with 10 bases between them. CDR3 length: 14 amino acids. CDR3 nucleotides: TGTGCCAGCAGCGTTGGGGGGCCCTACAATGAGCAGTTCTTC. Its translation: CASSVGGPYNEQFF. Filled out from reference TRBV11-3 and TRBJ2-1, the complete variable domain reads EAGVVQSPRYKIIEKKQPVAFWCNPISGHNTLYWYLQNLGQGPELLIRYENEEAVDDSQLPKDRFSAERLKGVDSTLKIQPAELGDSAVYLCASSVGGPYNEQFFGPGTRLTVL.

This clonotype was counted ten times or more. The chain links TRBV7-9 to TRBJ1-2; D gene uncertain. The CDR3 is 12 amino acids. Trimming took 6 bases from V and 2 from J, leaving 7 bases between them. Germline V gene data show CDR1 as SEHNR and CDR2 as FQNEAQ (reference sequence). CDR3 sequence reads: CASSFQNYGYTF. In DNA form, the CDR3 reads TGTGCCAGCAGTTTCCAAAACTATGGCTACACCTTC.

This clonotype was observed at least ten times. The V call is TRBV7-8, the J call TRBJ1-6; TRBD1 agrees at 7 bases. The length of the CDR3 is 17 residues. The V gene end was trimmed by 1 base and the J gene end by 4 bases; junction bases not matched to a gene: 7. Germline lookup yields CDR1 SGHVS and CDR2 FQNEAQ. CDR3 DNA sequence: TGTGCCAGCAGCTTAGAGACGACAGGGCCTTATAATTCACCCCTCCACTTT. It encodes CASSLETTGPYNSPLHF.

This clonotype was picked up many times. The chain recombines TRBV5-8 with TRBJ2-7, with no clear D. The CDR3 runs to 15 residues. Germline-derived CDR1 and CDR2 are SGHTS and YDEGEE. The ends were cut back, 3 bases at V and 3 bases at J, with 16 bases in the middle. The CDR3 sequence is CASSSPDGSIYEQYF. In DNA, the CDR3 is TGTGCCAGCAGCTCGCCGGACGGCTCAATCTACGAGCAGTACTTC.

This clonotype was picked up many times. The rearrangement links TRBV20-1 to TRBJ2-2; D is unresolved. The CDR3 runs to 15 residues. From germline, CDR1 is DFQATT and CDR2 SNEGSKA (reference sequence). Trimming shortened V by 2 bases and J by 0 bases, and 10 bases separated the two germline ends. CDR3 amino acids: CSARIGETNTGELFF. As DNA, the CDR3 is TGCAGTGCTAGAATAGGTGAAACGAACACCGGGGAGCTGTTTTTT.

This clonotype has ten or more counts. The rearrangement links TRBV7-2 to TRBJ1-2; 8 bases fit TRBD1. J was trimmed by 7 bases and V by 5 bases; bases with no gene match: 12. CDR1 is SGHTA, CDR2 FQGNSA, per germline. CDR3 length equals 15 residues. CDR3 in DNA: TGTGCCAGCAGCCCTGCGGGCAGGGGGCTCTCTGGCTACACCTTC. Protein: CASSPAGRGLSGYTF.

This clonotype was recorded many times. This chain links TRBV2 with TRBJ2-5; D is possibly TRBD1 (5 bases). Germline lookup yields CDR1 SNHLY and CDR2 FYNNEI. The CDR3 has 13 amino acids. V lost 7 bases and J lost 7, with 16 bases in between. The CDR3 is CASTISAQGTQYF. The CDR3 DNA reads TGTGCCAGCACTATTAGTGCGCAGGGGACCCAGTACTTC.

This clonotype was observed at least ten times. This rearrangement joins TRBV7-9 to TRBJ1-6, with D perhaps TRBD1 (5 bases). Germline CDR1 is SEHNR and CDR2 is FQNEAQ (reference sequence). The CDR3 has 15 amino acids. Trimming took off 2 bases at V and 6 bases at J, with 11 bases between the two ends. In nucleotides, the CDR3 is TGTGCCAGCAGCTTACAGGGTCGGTCTAATTCACCCCTCCACTTT. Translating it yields CASSLQGRSNSPLHF.

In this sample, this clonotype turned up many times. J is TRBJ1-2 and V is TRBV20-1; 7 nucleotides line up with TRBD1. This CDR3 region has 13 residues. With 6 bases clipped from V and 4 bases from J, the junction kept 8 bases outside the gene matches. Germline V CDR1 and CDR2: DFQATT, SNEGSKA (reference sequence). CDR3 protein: CSASGTEIYGYTF. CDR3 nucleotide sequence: TGCAGTGCGAGCGGGACAGAAATCTATGGCTACACCTTC.

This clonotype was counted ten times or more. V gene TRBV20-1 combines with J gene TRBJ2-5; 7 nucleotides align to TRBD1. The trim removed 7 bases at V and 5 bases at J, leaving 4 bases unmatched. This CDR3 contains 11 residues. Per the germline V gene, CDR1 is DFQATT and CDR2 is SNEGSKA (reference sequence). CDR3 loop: CSGQGEETQYF. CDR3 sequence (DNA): TGCAGTGGACAGGGCGAGGAGACCCAGTACTTC.

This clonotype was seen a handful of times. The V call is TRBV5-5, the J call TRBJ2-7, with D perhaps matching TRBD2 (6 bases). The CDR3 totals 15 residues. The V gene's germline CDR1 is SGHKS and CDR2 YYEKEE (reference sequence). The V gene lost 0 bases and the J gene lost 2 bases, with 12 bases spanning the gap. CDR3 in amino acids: CASSLVGDSTYEQYF. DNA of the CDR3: TGTGCCAGCAGCTTGGTTGGGGACTCCACCTACGAGCAGTACTTC.

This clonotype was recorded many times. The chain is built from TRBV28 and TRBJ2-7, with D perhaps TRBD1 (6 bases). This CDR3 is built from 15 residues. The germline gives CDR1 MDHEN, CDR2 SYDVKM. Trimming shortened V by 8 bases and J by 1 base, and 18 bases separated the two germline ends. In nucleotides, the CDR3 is TGTGCCAGCCAAAACTACCACAGGGTTTCCTACGAGCAGTACTTC. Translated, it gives CASQNYHRVSYEQYF.

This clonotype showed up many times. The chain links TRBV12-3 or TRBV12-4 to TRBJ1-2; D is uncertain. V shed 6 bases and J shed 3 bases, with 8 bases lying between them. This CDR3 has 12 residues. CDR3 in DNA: TGTGCCAGCAGCCCCGCCTACTATGGCTACACCTTC. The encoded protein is CASSPAYYGYTF.

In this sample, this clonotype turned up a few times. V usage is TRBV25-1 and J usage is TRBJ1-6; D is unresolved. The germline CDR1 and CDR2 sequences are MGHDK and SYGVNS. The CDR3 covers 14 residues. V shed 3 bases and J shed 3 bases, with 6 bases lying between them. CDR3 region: CASSEISYNSPLHF. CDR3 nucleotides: TGTGCCAGCAGTGAGATAAGCTATAATTCACCCCTCCACTTT.

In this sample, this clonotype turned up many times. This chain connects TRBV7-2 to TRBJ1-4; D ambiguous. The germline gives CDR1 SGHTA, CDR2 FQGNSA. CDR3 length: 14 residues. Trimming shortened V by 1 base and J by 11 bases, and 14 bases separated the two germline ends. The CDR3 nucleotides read TGTGCCAGCAGCTTAGAACCGGCGGGTGGGAAACTGTTTTTT. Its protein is CASSLEPAGGKLFF. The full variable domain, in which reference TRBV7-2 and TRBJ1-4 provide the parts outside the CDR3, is GAGVSQSPSNKVTEKGKDVELRCDPISGHTALYWYRQSLGQGLEFLIYFQGNSAPDKSGLPSDRFSAERTGGSVSTLTIQRTQQEDSAVYLCASSLEPAGGKLFFGSGTQLSVL.

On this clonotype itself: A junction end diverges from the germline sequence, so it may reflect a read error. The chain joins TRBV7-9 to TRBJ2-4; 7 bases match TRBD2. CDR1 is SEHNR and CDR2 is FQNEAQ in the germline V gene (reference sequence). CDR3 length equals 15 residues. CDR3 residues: CASSIAGQAKNIQYF. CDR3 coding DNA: TGTGCCAGCAGCATAGCGGGCCAAGCCAAAAACATTCAGTACTTC.